This TCR beta chain was found in a study of T cells in Graves' hyperthyroidism and ophthalmopathy. This clonotype was picked up many times. Antigen: not known. Authors of the study amplified TCR beta CDR3 regions from RNA transcripts. Initially, a first-round RT-PCR of the TCR CDR3 employed the HTBI primer set. In TCRdb, the multiplex PCR reads were re-called with MiXCR into one record per CDR3 protein. Here the sample spans 330,000 or so distinct CDR3 sequences, roughly 20% being singletons. Study conclusions and caveats: Expanded thyroid clonotypes (above 0.001) were mostly also found in blood.

Trimming removed 0 bases at V and 0 bases at J, with 12 bases between. Germline CDR1 is LGHDT and CDR2 is YNNKEL (reference sequence). This CDR3 has 17 amino acids. The sequence was obtained from a man between 45 and 60 years old with Graves' ophthalmopathy. The sample taken for sequencing was blood. This chain joins TRBV3-1 and TRBJ1-3; no definite D call. CDR3 residues: CASSQDRGTFSGNTIYF. Written as DNA, the CDR3 is TGTGCCAGCAGCCAAGATCGGGGAACCTTCTCTGGAAACACCATATATTTT.